This record looks at one TCR beta chain sequence and its context. The data derive from a study of control samples from healthy donors and cancer patients. Germline loops: CDR1 SGHVS, CDR2 FQNEAQ. V was clipped by 1 base and J by 1 base; unmatched bases: 3. The CDR3 spans 15 residues. Some clones are missing from TCRdb's copy, which holds only in-frame ones; the method was immunoSEQ multiplex PCR. Here the sample spans about 160,000 clones, around 94% being singletons. The specimen sequenced was PBMCs. The clonotype was recovered from a man aged 55-75 years with colorectal cancer. The J gene is TRBJ2-5, the V gene TRBV7-8; 7 nucleotides align to TRBD2. The CDR3 nucleotides are TGTGCCAGCAGCTTAGGCCTAGCGGCCCAAGAGACCCAGTACTTC. Amino acids: CASSLGLAAQETQYF.